This T cell receptor beta chain originates from a study of blood T cell repertoires in COVID-19. Study summary: Acute-phase and convalescent COVID-19 samples originated in the United States, Italy and Spain. Nucleic acid was either cDNA or gDNA, and it came from T cells, B-cell-depleted T cells, or PBMCs.

The CDR3 runs 15 residues. The germline CDR1 and CDR2 sequences are LGHDT and YNNKEL (reference sequence). Trimming removed 1 base from V and 1 base from J, with 7 bases in between. Original processing notes: For nucleated cells, counts were estimated from reference gene primer amplification. Using immunoSEQ multiplex PCR, the repertoire was profiled, and TCRdb retains in-frame clones only, with some absent. Clone size and V and J calls were adopted from that table, with D and trimming inferred from the DNA. The data show approximately 210,000 clones, about 86% seen once. J is TRBJ1-4 and V is TRBV3-1 (or the pseudogene TRBV3-2), with D uncertain. Sequencing was done on a sample of peripheral blood. This receptor was identified in a man aged 18-30 years with active or convalescent COVID-19. This CDR3 is CASSQASRTNEKLFF. CDR3 coding DNA: TGTGCCAGCAGCCAAGCGTCCAGAACTAATGAAAAACTGTTTTTT.